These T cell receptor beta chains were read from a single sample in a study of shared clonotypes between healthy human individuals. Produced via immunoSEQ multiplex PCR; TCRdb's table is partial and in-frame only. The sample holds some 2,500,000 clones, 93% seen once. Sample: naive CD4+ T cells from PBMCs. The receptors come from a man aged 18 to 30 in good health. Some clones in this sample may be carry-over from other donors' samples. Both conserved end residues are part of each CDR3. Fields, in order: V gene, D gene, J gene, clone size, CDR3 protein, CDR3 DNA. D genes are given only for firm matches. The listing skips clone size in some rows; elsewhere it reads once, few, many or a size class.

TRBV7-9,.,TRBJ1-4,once,CASSYGAPEGEKLFF,TGTGCCAGCAGCTACGGCGCCCCTGAAGGCGAAAAACTGTTTTTT
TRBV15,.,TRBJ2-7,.,CATSRDLGAGLTYEQYF,TGTGCCACCAGCAGAGATCTCGGGGCGGGCCTGACCTACGAGCAGTACTTC
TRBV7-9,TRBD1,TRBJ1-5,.,CASSSTGSANQPQHF,TGTGCCAGCAGTTCGACAGGGTCAGCCAATCAGCCCCAGCATTTT
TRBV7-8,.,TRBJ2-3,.,CASSFDRSTDTQYF,TGTGCCAGCAGCTTCGACAGGTCCACAGATACGCAGTATTTT
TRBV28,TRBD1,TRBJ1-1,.,CASSPHGTANTEAFF,TGTGCCAGCAGCCCCCATGGGACAGCGAACACTGAAGCTTTCTTT
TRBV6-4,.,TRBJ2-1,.,CASSDSGLSYNEQFF,TGTGCCAGCAGTGACTCGGGTCTCTCCTACAATGAGCAGTTCTTC
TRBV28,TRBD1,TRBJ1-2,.,CASTLGGTVYGYTF,TGTGCCAGCACCCTGGGGGGGACAGTTTATGGCTACACCTTC
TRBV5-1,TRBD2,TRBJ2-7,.,CASSPPTSGFDEQYF,TGCGCCAGCAGCCCCCCGACTAGCGGGTTCGACGAGCAGTACTTC
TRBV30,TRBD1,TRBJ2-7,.,CAGSGGQGIIEQYF,TGTGCCGGGAGCGGGGGACAGGGGATAATCGAGCAGTACTTC
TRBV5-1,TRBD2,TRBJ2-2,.,CASSLDPGGNTGELFF,TGCGCCAGCAGCTTGGATCCGGGAGGAAACACCGGGGAGCTGTTTTTT
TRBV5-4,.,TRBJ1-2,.,CASSLGLSNYGYTF,TGTGCCAGCAGCCTGGGACTTTCTAACTATGGCTACACCTTC
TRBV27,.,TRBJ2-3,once,CASSLWPSTSTDTQYF,TGTGCCAGCAGTTTATGGCCGTCCACCTCCACAGATACGCAGTATTTT
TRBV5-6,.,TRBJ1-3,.,CASAFRFGGAGNTIYF,TGTGCCAGCGCCTTTCGATTCGGGGGGGCTGGAAACACCATATATTTT
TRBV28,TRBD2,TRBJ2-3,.,CASSPWGRAPDTQYF,TGTGCCAGCAGCCCGTGGGGGAGGGCCCCAGATACGCAGTATTTT
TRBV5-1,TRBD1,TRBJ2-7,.,CASSLQTGAAGQYF,TGCGCCAGCAGCTTGCAGACAGGGGCCGCCGGGCAGTACTTC
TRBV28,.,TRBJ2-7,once,CASSLNLRVYEQYF,TGTGCCAGCAGTTTAAATCTTCGCGTCTACGAGCAGTACTTC
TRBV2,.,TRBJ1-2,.,CASSESQGRTNYGYTF,TGTGCCAGCAGTGAATCGCAGGGAAGGACTAACTATGGCTACACCTTC
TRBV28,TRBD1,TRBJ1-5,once,CASRTQGAGYSNQPQHF,TGTGCCAGCAGGACACAGGGGGCAGGGTATAGCAATCAGCCCCAGCATTTT
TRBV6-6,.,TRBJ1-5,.,CASSASSNQPQHF,TGTGCCAGCAGCGCAAGCAGCAATCAGCCCCAGCATTTT
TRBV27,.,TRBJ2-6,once,CASTTAVGANVLTF,TGTGCCAGCACCACAGCGGTGGGGGCCAACGTCCTGACTTTC
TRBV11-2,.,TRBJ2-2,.,CASSLGWDISNTGELFF,TGTGCCAGCAGCTTAGGTTGGGACATCTCGAACACCGGGGAGCTGTTTTTT
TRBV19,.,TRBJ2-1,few,CASSSYNEQFF,TGTGCCAGTAGTTCCTACAATGAGCAGTTCTTC
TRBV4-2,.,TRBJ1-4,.,CASSQVGTTEKLFF,TGTGCCAGCAGCCAAGTCGGGACAACTGAAAAACTGTTTTTT
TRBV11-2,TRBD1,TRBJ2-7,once,CASSSLTGLVYEQYF,TGTGCCAGCAGCTCATTGACAGGGTTGGTCTACGAGCAGTACTTC
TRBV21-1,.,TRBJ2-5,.,CASSKEGTGETQYF,TGTGCCAGCAGCAAAGAGGGGACTGGGGAGACCCAGTACTTC
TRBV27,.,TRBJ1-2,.,CASSLSGRGLNYGYTF,TGTGCCAGCAGTTTATCGGGACGGGGGCTGAACTATGGCTACACCTTC
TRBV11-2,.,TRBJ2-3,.,CASSLDWRRGFSTDTQYF,TGTGCCAGCAGCTTAGATTGGAGGAGAGGCTTTAGCACAGATACGCAGTATTTT
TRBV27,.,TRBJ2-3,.,CASSRGSWSTDTQYF,TGTGCCAGCAGCAGGGGATCCTGGAGCACAGATACGCAGTATTTT
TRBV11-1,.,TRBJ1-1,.,CASSSPSEAFF,TGTGCCAGCAGCTCCCCATCCGAAGCTTTCTTT
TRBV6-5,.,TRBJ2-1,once,CASSYRAGAYNEQFF,TGTGCCAGCAGTTACAGGGCAGGAGCCTACAATGAGCAGTTCTTC